This T cell receptor (beta chain) was sequenced during a study of memory CD4+ T cells and cytomegalovirus serostatus. The study's findings and limits: Each of fewer than 80 CMV-associated TCRbeta sequences occurred in one to five individuals. Suggested: most of the CMV-linked TCR signature lies in CD4+ memory cells. Median bootstrapped AUC for CMV status was just under 0.97 originally, around 0.91 US-trained.

Single viable CD3+CD4+CD8-CD45RO+ cells were sorted as the memory CD4+ T cells. Serum IgG to CMV pp150, pp28, p38 and p52 defined serostatus. Sequencing was performed with immunoSEQ multiplex PCR; in TCRdb, only in-frame clones are kept and a portion is missing. The sample has roughly 50,000 clones, 82% seen once. J lost 0 bases, V lost 0 bases, and 2 bases had no gene match. Germline V CDR1 and CDR2: SGHNT, YYREEE (reference sequence). The CDR3 covers 15 residues. Turning to this clone: Its antigen remains unidentified.

The rearrangement uses TRBV5-4 and TRBJ2-7, with 8 bases lining up with TRBD2. This clonotype originated in an adult in good health and CMV-seronegative. Some clones in this sample may be carry-over from other donors' samples. Sequencing used memory CD4+ T cells from blood. In nucleotides, the CDR3 is TGTGCCAGCAGCTTGGACCTAGCGGGCTCCTACGAGCAGTACTTC. Translating gives CASSLDLAGSYEQYF.